This T cell receptor (beta chain) was profiled in a study of T cells in tumors after PD-1 blockade. The CDR3 covers 15 residues. Trimming at V came to 4 bases and at J to 1 base, leaving 6 bases not matched to a gene. In germline, CDR1 is SGHRS, CDR2 YFSETQ. Libraries were prepared by immunoSEQ multiplex PCR; TCRdb keeps only in-frame clonotypes and omits some of them. Of roughly 50,000 clones in the sample, 79% were seen once. The source of this sequence is a human donor with basal cell carcinoma. The sample consisted of PBMCs, taken before anti-PD-1 treatment. The chain couples TRBV5-1 to TRBJ2-7; TRBD2 aligns across 9 bases. CDR3 loop: CASSPGLALSYEQYF. CDR3 nucleotides: TGCGCCAGCAGCCCGGGACTAGCTTTGTCCTACGAGCAGTACTTC. Together with reference TRBV5-1 and TRBJ2-7, the CDR3 gives the full variable domain: KAGVTQTPRYLIKTRGQQVTLSCSPISGHRSVSWYQQTPGQGLQFLFEYFSETQRNKGNFPGRFSGRQFSNSRSEMNVSTLELGDSALYLCASSPGLALSYEQYFGPGTRLTVT.